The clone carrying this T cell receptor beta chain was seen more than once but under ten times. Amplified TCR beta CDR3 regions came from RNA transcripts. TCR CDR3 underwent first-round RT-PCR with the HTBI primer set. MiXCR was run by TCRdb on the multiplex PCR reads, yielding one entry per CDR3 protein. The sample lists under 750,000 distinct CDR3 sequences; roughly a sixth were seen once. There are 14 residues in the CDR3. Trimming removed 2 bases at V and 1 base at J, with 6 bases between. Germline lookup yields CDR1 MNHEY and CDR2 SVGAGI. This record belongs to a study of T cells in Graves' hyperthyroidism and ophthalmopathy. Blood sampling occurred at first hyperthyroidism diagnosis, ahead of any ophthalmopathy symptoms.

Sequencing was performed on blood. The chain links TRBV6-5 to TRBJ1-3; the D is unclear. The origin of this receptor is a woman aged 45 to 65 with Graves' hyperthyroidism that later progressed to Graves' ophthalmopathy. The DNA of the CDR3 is TGTGCCAGCAGTTACGAAGGTTCTGGAAACACCATATATTTT. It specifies CASSYEGSGNTIYF.